The 20 T cell receptor beta chains reported below all come from one sample, sequenced in a study of primary melanoma T cells and metastatic recurrence. The repertoire was sequenced with immunoSEQ multiplex PCR; TCRdb's copy has only in-frame clones and lacks some. The repertoire holds 2,300 or so clones, with more than 70% as singletons. Material for sequencing was melanoma tumor tissue. These TCRs come from a human donor with melanoma.

The chain combines TRBV19 with TRBJ1-5; D is possibly TRBD1 (5 bases). Trimming cost V 4 bases and J 5 bases, with 15 bases left between them. The CDR3 loop spans 15 amino acids. The germline V gene encodes CDR1 LNHDA and CDR2 SQIVND (reference sequence). This CDR3 reads CASSKPLGGHQPQHF. The DNA for the CDR3 is TGTGCCAGTAGTAAGCCCCTCGGGGGACATCAGCCCCAGCATTTT. Based on the CDR3 plus reference TRBV19 and TRBJ1-5, the full variable domain is DGGITQSPKYLFRKEGQNVTLSCEQNLNHDAMYWYRQDPGQGLRLIYYSQIVNDFQKGDIAEGYSVSREKKESFPLTVTSAQKNPTAFYLCASSKPLGGHQPQHFGDGTRLSIL.

The J gene is TRBJ2-5, the V gene TRBV11-1; 8 bases align to TRBD1. There are 15 residues in the CDR3. The germline V gene has CDR1 SGHAT and CDR2 FQDESV (reference sequence). Trimming at V came to 5 bases and at J to 0 bases, leaving 5 bases not matched to a gene. The DNA of the CDR3 is TGTGCCAGCAGCGAAAGGACAGGGTACCAAGAGACCCAGTACTTC. Translated: CASSERTGYQETQYF.

In its sample, this clone ranks as large. The rearrangement uses TRBV19 and TRBJ1-5; 8 nucleotides agree with TRBD1. This CDR3 has 13 amino acids. J lost 7 bases, V lost 9 bases, and 8 bases had no gene match. The V gene's germline CDR1 is LNHDA and CDR2 SQIVND (reference sequence). CDR3 loop: CASDRGLGQPQHF. The CDR3 nucleotides are TGTGCCAGCGACAGGGGTCTTGGACAGCCCCAGCATTTT.

This chain joins TRBV18 and TRBJ2-1, with D possibly being TRBD2 (6 bases). The V end was cut by 0 bases, the J end by 9 bases, with 12 bases between. Germline V gene sequence: CDR1 KGHSH, CDR2 LQKENI. This CDR3 region has 14 residues. CDR3: CASSPPGLSTEQFF. Written as DNA, the CDR3 is TGTGCCAGCTCACCACCTGGACTATCAACTGAGCAGTTCTTC.

This clone is deemed medium-sized. The rearrangement links TRBV11-3 to TRBJ2-5; 15 bases fit TRBD2. Germline V gene sequence: CDR1 SGHNT, CDR2 YENEEA. Trimming removed 4 bases from V and 7 bases from J; junction bases left unmatched: 10. The CDR3 length is 17 residues. CDR3 DNA sequence: TGTGCCAGCAGCTACCGAGGGACTAGCGGGAGGAGGGTGACCCAGTACTTC. It encodes CASSYRGTSGRRVTQYF.

This clone was counted only a few times. The V call is TRBV19, the J call TRBJ2-3, with 8 bases identical to TRBD1. This CDR3 contains 16 residues. Germline CDR1 is LNHDA and CDR2 is SQIVND (reference sequence). The ends lost 7 bases at V and 0 bases at J; junction bases unmatched: 9. This CDR3 reads CASKRTGIYSTDTQYF. The CDR3 nucleotides read TGTGCCAGTAAAAGGACAGGGATCTATAGCACAGATACGCAGTATTTT.

Notes on this clone: At one of its ends the junction is not consistent with the germline gene, which may arise from a read error. This chain links TRBV19 with TRBJ2-1; D is unclear. CDR1 and CDR2 from the germline V gene are LNHDA and SQIVND (reference sequence). CDR3 length: 16 amino acids. The CDR3 region has the DNA TGTGTCAGTAGTATGTGGCCCCCGCGTGTTGGGGATGAGCAGTTCTTC. Protein product: CVSSMWPPRVGDEQFF.

The rearrangement uses TRBV19 and TRBJ2-1; D unresolved. Trimming stripped 7 bases from V and 7 bases from J, with 14 bases between. Germline lookup yields CDR1 LNHDA and CDR2 SQIVND (reference sequence). This CDR3 has 13 residues. This CDR3 is CASIDLMENEQFF. The CDR3 bases are TGTGCCAGTATAGATTTGATGGAGAATGAGCAGTTCTTC. The entire variable domain, with the rest obtained from reference TRBV19 and TRBJ2-1, is as follows: DGGITQSPKYLFRKEGQNVTLSCEQNLNHDAMYWYRQDPGQGLRLIYYSQIVNDFQKGDIAEGYSVSREKKESFPLTVTSAQKNPTAFYLCASIDLMENEQFFGPGTRLTVL.

This clone was detected a few times. This chain joins TRBV5-1 and TRBJ1-4, with D hard to call. The germline CDR1 and CDR2 sequences are SGHRS and YFSETQ. The germline V and J ends were trimmed by 4 bases and 2 bases, with 12 bases remaining between them. The CDR3 length is 15 residues. The CDR3 DNA sequence: TGCGCCAGCAGCCCGGTGGCTGGCACTAATGAAAAACTGTTTTTT. Its translation is CASSPVAGTNEKLFF.

The CDR3 is CASSYGGTGSPLHF. The CDR3 region has the DNA TGTGCCAGCAGTTACGGAGGGACTGGTTCACCCCTCCACTTT. The chain links TRBV6-8 to TRBJ1-6, with D tentatively TRBD1 (5 bases). Trimming pared 2 bases from V and 9 bases from J, leaving 11 bases between. This CDR3 has 14 amino acids. Germline CDR1 is MNHGY and CDR2 is SAAAGT.

In its sample, this clone was seen a few times. This chain uses TRBV7-1 with TRBJ1-2; the D is unclear. TRBV7-1 is labeled an ORF, and its function is uncertain. V was cut by 7 bases and J by 4 bases, with 13 bases left in between. This CDR3 comprises 13 residues. The CDR3 loop reads CASTPWGPYGYTF. CDR3 in DNA: TGTGCCAGCACTCCGTGGGGTCCCTATGGCTACACCTTC.

This clone was counted between two and nine times. The CDR3 protein is CASSYDSSGRPTDTQYF. CDR3 sequence (DNA): TGTGCCAGCAGTTACGATTCCAGCGGGAGGCCCACAGATACGCAGTATTTT. The rearrangement links TRBV6-8 to TRBJ2-3, with 9 positions matching TRBD2. Looked up from germline, CDR1 is MNHGY and CDR2 is SAAAGT. The CDR3 has 17 residues. Germline trimming cut 2 bases from V and 2 bases from J; bases unmatched to any gene: 8.

The V gene is TRBV7-4, the J gene TRBJ2-3; 7 nucleotides align to TRBD2. The CDR3 extends over 13 amino acids. Germline-derived CDR1 and CDR2 are SGHVT and SQSDAQ. V shed 3 bases, J shed 4 bases, and the junction held 1 base outside the gene matches. CDR3 protein: CASSFTSADTQYF. Written as DNA, the CDR3 is TGTGCCAGCAGCTTTACTAGCGCAGATACGCAGTATTTT.

The genes are TRBV11-3 and TRBJ2-3; the match to TRBD1 covers 7 bases. Unmatched junction bases numbered 4, after V lost 4 bases and J lost 3 bases. The CDR3 length is 14 residues. Germline loops: CDR1 SGHNT, CDR2 YENEEA. CDR3 sequence: CASSSRQGTDTQYF. The CDR3 coding sequence is TGTGCCAGCAGCTCCCGACAGGGAACAGATACGCAGTATTTT.

In its sample, this clone is large. The chain uses TRBV28 and TRBJ1-2, with D possibly TRBD1 on 5 matching bases. The V and J ends lost 10 bases and 7 bases respectively, with 22 bases between them. The length of the CDR3 is 14 residues. Germline loops: CDR1 MDHEN, CDR2 SYDVKM. The CDR3 sequence: CATSPGTLSGGYTF. CDR3 nucleotide sequence: TGTGCCACAAGTCCGGGGACCCTATCGGGTGGCTACACCTTC.

The chain is built from TRBV19 and TRBJ2-5, with 9 positions matching TRBD2. The CDR3 spans 15 residues. Trimming removed 2 bases from V and 5 bases from J; junction bases left unmatched: 6. Looked up from germline, CDR1 is LNHDA and CDR2 is SQIVND (reference sequence). The CDR3 nucleotides read TGTGCCAGTAGTATAATGGGACTAGCTTGGGAGACCCAGTACTTC. Translation: CASSIMGLAWETQYF. The whole variable domain, remainder taken from reference TRBV19 and TRBJ2-5, is DGGITQSPKYLFRKEGQNVTLSCEQNLNHDAMYWYRQDPGQGLRLIYYSQIVNDFQKGDIAEGYSVSREKKESFPLTVTSAQKNPTAFYLCASSIMGLAWETQYFGPGTRLLVL.

The chain has TRBV6-8 and TRBJ1-1; D is uncertain. The CDR3 totals 13 residues. The germline CDR1 and CDR2 sequences are MNHGY and SAAAGT. V was trimmed by 6 bases and J by 5 bases, leaving 13 bases between them. The CDR3, as DNA: TGTGCCAGCAGCACGATAGCGGGTACTGAAGCTTTCTTT. This sequence encodes CASSTIAGTEAFF.

This chain connects TRBV5-1 to TRBJ2-3; TRBD2 aligns across 8 bases. The V and J ends lost 4 bases and 4 bases, in that order; junction bases with no gene match: 8. The CDR3 consists of 15 residues. Per the germline V gene, CDR1 is SGHRS and CDR2 is YFSETQ. DNA of the CDR3: TGCGCCAGCAGCCCAAAACGGGGGGGCCCAGATACGCAGTATTTT. Protein sequence: CASSPKRGGPDTQYF.

This clone was detected once. The rearrangement uses TRBV18 and TRBJ2-5, with 13 bases aligning to TRBD2. Germline V gene data show CDR1 as KGHSH and CDR2 as LQKENI. The CDR3 totals 16 residues. Trimming took 4 bases from V and 2 from J; bases not matched to a gene: 4. The CDR3 spells CASSLLGLAGQETQYF. The CDR3 region has the DNA TGTGCCAGCTCACTATTGGGACTAGCGGGACAAGAGACCCAGTACTTC.

The V gene is TRBV29-1, the J gene TRBJ2-3; TRBD2 agrees at 8 bases. Germline values: CDR1 SQVTM, CDR2 ANQGSEA. The CDR3 loop spans 16 amino acids. V lost 0 bases and J lost 0; bases outside the gene matches: 5. The CDR3 nucleotides read TGCAGCGTTGAAGATCGACTAGCGATTAGCACAGATACGCAGTATTTT. Protein sequence: CSVEDRLAISTDTQYF.